The present TCR beta chain was sequenced within a study of response to subunit inactivated influenza vaccine. General study findings and limits: Each seasonal flu vaccination may recruit only limited new T cells, authors suggested.

To note about this clonotype: The antigen is unknown.

MiXCR, run by TCRdb on the RT-PCR reads, gives a single entry per CDR3 protein. The table shows more than 200,000 distinct CDR3 sequences, with 10% to 15% occurring only once. Here the sequenced sample was non-naive T cells sorted from PBMCs, taken roughly 15 days before vaccination. The receptor's source is a man aged 50 to 60 who received an inactivated influenza vaccine.

Written as DNA, the CDR3 is TGTGCCAGCTCACCCCAGGGGGGTAACTATGGCTACACCTTC. Protein product: CASSPQGGNYGYTF. The chain joins TRBV18 to TRBJ1-2; TRBD1 agrees at 7 bases. The CDR3 has 14 amino acids. Germline loops: CDR1 KGHSH, CDR2 LQKENI. With 3 bases clipped from V and 1 base from J, the junction kept 2 bases outside the gene matches.